This record looks at one T cell receptor (beta chain) sequence and its context. The target of this receptor is not known. This CDR3 is missing its conserved last phenylalanine or tryptophan, likely due to a read error. It is unclear where the CDR3 begins or ends on the DNA, so no DNA is shown, and the CDR3 is as TCRdb lists it. The CDR3 is 13 residues long, ends included. In the germline V gene, CDR1 corresponds to KGHSH and CDR2 to LQKENI. This entry comes from a study of T cell changes during pregnancy in multiple sclerosis (dated by TCRdb to the late 2010s). The study in broad terms: The study examined how the T cell repertoire changed over the course of pregnancy in women with multiple sclerosis.

The library was generated by the immunoSEQ multiplex PCR assay. Sourced from immuneACCESS, this table was stored by TCRdb with only in-frame sequences that have V and J called. A share of the clones is absent; for the studies checked, an unresolved V gene accounts for under half, and the remainder has no known explanation. The sample table records about 98,000 clones; about 91% of these occur just once. Clones ranked in the top ten supply more than 2% of the sample. The receptor was derived from a female donor in good health, enrolled as a control in a pregnancy study. This sample comprised peripheral blood, obtained after pregnancy. Here the chain combines TRBV18 and TRBJ1-1; the table's D call, TRBD1, has no DNA check behind it. The CDR3 in this case is CASSPPGQVGPVV.